The rows below give T cell receptor beta chains drawn from one sample of a study of blood T cells in healthy people across ages. One entry per CDR3 protein, called by TCRdb with MiXCR from the 5' RACE reads. This sample has about 570,000 distinct CDR3 sequences, with 27% found just once. Specimen: blood. The receptor source for this set is a woman in her 70s in good health. The CDR3 runs from the conserved cysteine through the conserved F or W. The D gene is left open where the match is weak. Expanded clones get a size class; other rows say once, few or many, or leave the size out.

V gene,J gene,D gene,clone size,CDR3 DNA,CDR3 protein
TRBV7-2,TRBJ1-4,NA,few,TGTGCCAGCAGCTTAGGTTTCGGGGGTTTAGGAGAAAAACTGTTTTTT,CASSLGFGGLGEKLFF
TRBV11-1,TRBJ1-4,NA,NA,TGTGCCAGCAGCAGCCGTGGACGGGAGAATGAAAAACTGTTTTTT,CASSSRGRENEKLFF
TRBV5-6,TRBJ1-4,TRBD1,NA,TGTGCCAGCAAGACACGGGACAGACTTAATGAAAAACTGTTTTTT,CASKTRDRLNEKLFF
TRBV2,TRBJ2-5,NA,few,TGTGCCAGCAGGCTAGCTCGGGAGACCCAGTACTTC,CASRLARETQYF
TRBV18,TRBJ1-1,NA,few,TGTGCCAGCTCACCACTAGGTCGAGCTGAAGCTTTCTTT,CASSPLGRAEAFF
TRBV5-1,TRBJ1-4,NA,few,TGCGCCAGCAGCCGCCTCGAGTTTAATGAAAAACTGTTTTTT,CASSRLEFNEKLFF
TRBV29-1,TRBJ1-5,TRBD1,few,TGCAGCGCAGGAGAGGGGACAGGGAACAATCAGCCCCAGCATTTT,CSAGEGTGNNQPQHF
TRBV7-2,TRBJ2-7,TRBD1,NA,TGTGCCAGCAGTTACGGACAGGCGGGGCAGTACTTC,CASSYGQAGQYF
TRBV6-6,TRBJ2-7,TRBD1,few,TGTGCCAGCAGTCGCGACAGGGGGCGCGGAGACGAGCAGTACTTC,CASSRDRGRGDEQYF
TRBV20-1,TRBJ2-4,NA,few,TGCAGTGCTAGAGGTCAGGGGGGACTAGCCAAAAACATTCAGTACTTC,CSARGQGGLAKNIQYF
TRBV20-1,TRBJ1-4,NA,NA,TGCAGTGCTCGGGGGGAGAATGAAAAACTGTTTTTT,CSARGENEKLFF
TRBV7-3,TRBJ2-7,TRBD1,NA,TGTGCCAGCAGCTCGGGCAACAGGGGTATTGGGGCCGTCCACGAGCAGTACTTC,CASSSGNRGIGAVHEQYF
TRBV20-1,TRBJ2-7,TRBD2,NA,TGCAGTGCTACCCAGGTGGCTAGCGGATACTACGAGCAGTACTTC,CSATQVASGYYEQYF
TRBV20-1,TRBJ1-4,NA,few,TGCAGTGCGGCCGGGCGGGACGAAAAACTGTTTTTT,CSAAGRDEKLFF
TRBV20-1,TRBJ2-1,NA,few,TGCAGTGCTGCTGGATTAGGTGACAATGAGCAGTTCTTC,CSAAGLGDNEQFF
TRBV7-9,TRBJ1-4,TRBD1,few,TGTGCCAGCAGCTCCGACAGGGGAGAAGAAAAACTGTTTTTT,CASSSDRGEEKLFF
TRBV27,TRBJ2-3,NA,NA,TGTGCCAGCAGTCCGAGAGCGGGCCCTAGCACAGATACGCAGTATTTT,CASSPRAGPSTDTQYF
TRBV2,TRBJ2-7,NA,NA,TGTGCCAGCAGGAGGGGCAACGAGCAGTACTTC,CASRRGNEQYF
TRBV5-6,TRBJ2-1,TRBD1,NA,TGTGCCAGCAGCTTATTTAAGGGGGCGAGGAGCTCCTACAATGAGCAGTTCTTC,CASSLFKGARSSYNEQFF
TRBV5-1,TRBJ1-4,TRBD1,NA,TGCGCCAGCAGCTTTACAGGGGGAGGTGAAAAACTGTTTTTT,CASSFTGGGEKLFF
TRBV6-5,TRBJ1-1,NA,few,TGTGCCAGCAGTTACACCGGACAGTCTGAAGCTTTCTTT,CASSYTGQSEAFF
TRBV7-2,TRBJ1-1,NA,many,TGTGCCAGCAGCTTGTCAACTGAAGCTTTCTTT,CASSLSTEAFF
TRBV7-9,TRBJ1-6,TRBD1,few,TGTGCCAGCAGCGCCACGACAGGGGGTAGGTCACCCCTCCACTTT,CASSATTGGRSPLHF
TRBV6-2/TRBV6-3,TRBJ2-7,NA,few,TGTGCCAGCAGTTACCCCTGGGACACCTCCTACGAGCAGTACTTC,CASSYPWDTSYEQYF